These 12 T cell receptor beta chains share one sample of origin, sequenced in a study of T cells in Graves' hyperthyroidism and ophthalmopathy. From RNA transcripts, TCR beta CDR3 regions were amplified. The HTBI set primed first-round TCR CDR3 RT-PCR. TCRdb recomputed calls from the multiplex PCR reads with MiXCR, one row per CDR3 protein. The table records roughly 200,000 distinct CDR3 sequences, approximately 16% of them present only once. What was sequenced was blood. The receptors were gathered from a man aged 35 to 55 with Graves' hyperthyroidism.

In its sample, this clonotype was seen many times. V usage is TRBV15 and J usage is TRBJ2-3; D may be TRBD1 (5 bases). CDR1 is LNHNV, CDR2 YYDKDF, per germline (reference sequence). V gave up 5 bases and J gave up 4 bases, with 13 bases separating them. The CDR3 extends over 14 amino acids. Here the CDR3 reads CATSAGFSPDTQYF. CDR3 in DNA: TGTGCCACCAGCGCAGGGTTTAGCCCAGATACGCAGTATTTT.

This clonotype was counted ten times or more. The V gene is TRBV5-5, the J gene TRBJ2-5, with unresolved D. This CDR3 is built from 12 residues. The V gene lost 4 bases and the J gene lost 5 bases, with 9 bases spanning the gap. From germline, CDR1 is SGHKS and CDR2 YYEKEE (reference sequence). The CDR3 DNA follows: TGTGCCAGCAGCCTCAGTGCGGAGACCCAGTACTTC. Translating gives CASSLSAETQYF.

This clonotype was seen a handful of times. CDR3 bases: TGTGCCAGCAGCAAGGGGACAGGGAGAGGCTACGAGCAGTACTTC. Its translation: CASSKGTGRGYEQYF. J is TRBJ2-7 and V is TRBV9; 9 bases agree with TRBD1. Germline CDR1 reads SGDLS; CDR2 reads YYNGEE. The ends lost 4 bases at V and 3 bases at J; junction bases unmatched: 8. The CDR3 totals 15 residues.

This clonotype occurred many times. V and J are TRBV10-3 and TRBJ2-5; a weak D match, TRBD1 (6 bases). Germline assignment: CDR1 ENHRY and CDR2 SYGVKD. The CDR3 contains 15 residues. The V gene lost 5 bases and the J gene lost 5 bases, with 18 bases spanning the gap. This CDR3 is CAISPTGTPGETQYF. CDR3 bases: TGTGCCATCAGTCCGACCGGGACACCAGGGGAGACCCAGTACTTC.

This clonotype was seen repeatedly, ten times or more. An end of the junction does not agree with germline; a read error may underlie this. The CDR3 region is CASREGTVSGNTIYF. Written as DNA, the CDR3 is TGTGCCAGCAGAGAAGGGACAGTCTCTGGAAACACCATATATTTT. The chain employs TRBV2 and TRBJ1-3; 7 bases fit TRBD1. This CDR3 contains 15 residues. Germline loops: CDR1 SNHLY, CDR2 FYNNEI.

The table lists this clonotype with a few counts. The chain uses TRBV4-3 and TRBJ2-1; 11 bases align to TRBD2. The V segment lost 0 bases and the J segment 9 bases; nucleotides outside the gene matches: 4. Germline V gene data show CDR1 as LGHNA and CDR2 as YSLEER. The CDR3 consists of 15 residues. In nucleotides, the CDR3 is TGCGCCAGCAGCCAAGAGTCACTAGCGGGGGTTGAGCAGTTCTTC. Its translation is CASSQESLAGVEQFF.

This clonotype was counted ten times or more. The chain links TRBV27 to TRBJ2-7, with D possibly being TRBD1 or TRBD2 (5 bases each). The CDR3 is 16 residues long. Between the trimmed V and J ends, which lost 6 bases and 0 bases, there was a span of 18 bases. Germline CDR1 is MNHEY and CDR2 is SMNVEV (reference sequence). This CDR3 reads CASSPPWGSSSYEQYF. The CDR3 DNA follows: TGTGCCAGCAGCCCCCCGTGGGGGTCGAGCTCCTACGAGCAGTACTTC.

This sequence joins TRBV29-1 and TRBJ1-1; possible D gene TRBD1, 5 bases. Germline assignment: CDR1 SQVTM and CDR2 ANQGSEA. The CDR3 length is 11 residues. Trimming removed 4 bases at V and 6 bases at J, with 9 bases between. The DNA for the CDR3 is TGCAGCGTTGTGTCGGGACCTGAAGCTTTCTTT. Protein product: CSVVSGPEAFF.

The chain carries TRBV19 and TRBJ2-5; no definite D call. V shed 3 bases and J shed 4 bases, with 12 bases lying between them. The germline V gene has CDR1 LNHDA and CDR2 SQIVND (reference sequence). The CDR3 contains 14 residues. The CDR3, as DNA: TGTGCCAGTAGTATTAGTCCAGGACGAGAGACCCAGTACTTC. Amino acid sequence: CASSISPGRETQYF. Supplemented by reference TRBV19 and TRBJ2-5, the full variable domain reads DGGITQSPKYLFRKEGQNVTLSCEQNLNHDAMYWYRQDPGQGLRLIYYSQIVNDFQKGDIAEGYSVSREKKESFPLTVTSAQKNPTAFYLCASSISPGRETQYFGPGTRLLVL.

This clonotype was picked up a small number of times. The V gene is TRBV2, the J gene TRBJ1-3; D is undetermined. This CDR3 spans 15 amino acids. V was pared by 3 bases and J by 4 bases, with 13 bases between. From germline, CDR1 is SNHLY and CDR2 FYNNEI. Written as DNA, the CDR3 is TGTGCCAGCAGTGATGTGGTAGGGATAGGAAACACCATATATTTT. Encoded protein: CASSDVVGIGNTIYF.

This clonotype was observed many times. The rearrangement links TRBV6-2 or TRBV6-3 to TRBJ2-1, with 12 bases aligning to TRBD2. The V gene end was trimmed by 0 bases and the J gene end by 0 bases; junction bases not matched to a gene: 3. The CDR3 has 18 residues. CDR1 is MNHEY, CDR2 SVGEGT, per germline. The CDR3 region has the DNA TGTGCCAGCAGTTACTCGTTACTAGCGGGGGGCTCCTACAATGAGCAGTTCTTC. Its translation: CASSYSLLAGGSYNEQFF.

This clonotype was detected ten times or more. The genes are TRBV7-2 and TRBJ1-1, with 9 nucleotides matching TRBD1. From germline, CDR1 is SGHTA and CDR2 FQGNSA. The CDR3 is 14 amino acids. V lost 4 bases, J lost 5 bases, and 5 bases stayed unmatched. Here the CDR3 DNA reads TGTGCCAGCAGCTCACAGGGGGCGCTAACTGAAGCTTTCTTT. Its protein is CASSSQGALTEAFF.